These 27 T cell receptor beta chains were all obtained from the same sample, sequenced in a study of long-term antiretroviral therapy in people with HIV. Investigators performed immunoSEQ version v3.0 at survey level. The method was immunoSEQ multiplex PCR; TCRdb's version includes in-frame clones alone and lacks a portion of them. Of 24,000 or so clones in the sample, about 80% were seen once. Here the sequenced sample was unsorted PBMCs, taken 1.2 years after starting antiretroviral therapy. The receptor source for this set is a middle-aged woman with HIV.

A single count supports this clone. The chain employs TRBV5-3 and TRBJ1-1; possible D gene TRBD1, 5 bases. TRBV5-3 is an open reading frame whose function is uncertain. The CDR3 sequence is 16 residues long. V dropped 6 bases and J dropped 5 bases, with 23 bases sitting between them. CDR3 amino acids: CARTQTGRWGNTEAFF. The CDR3, as DNA: TGTGCCAGAACCCAAACAGGCCGTTGGGGGAATACTGAAGCTTTCTTT.

This clone was counted a single time. J is TRBJ1-2 and V is TRBV6-5, with TRBD1 matching 7 bases. Germline assignment: CDR1 MNHEY and CDR2 SVGAGI. The CDR3 length is 15 residues. V lost 7 bases and J lost 8; bases outside the gene matches: 16. The CDR3, as DNA: TGTGCCAGCAACCCGGGGACAGAAGAAATTGACGGCTACACCTTC. It translates to CASNPGTEEIDGYTF.

This clone has a handful of counts. The chain combines TRBV18 with TRBJ2-7; 7 bases line up with TRBD1. Germline values: CDR1 KGHSH, CDR2 LQKENI. There are 16 residues in the CDR3. The J segment lost 2 bases and the V segment lost 0 bases, leaving 7 bases of the junction unmatched. The CDR3 DNA sequence: TGTGCCAGCTCACCACCCGTGACAGGGCGCACCTACGAGCAGTACTTC. Amino acid sequence: CASSPPVTGRTYEQYF.

The rearrangement links TRBV4-1 to TRBJ1-1; tentative D call: TRBD1 (5 bases). Trimming pared 0 bases from V and 5 bases from J, leaving 13 bases between. The CDR3 consists of 15 residues. The germline V gene has CDR1 MGHRA and CDR2 YSYEKL. Here the CDR3 DNA reads TGCGCCAGCAGCCAAGACGGCGCAGGGCGAACTGAAGCTTTCTTT. It codes for CASSQDGAGRTEAFF.

The chain recombines TRBV27 with TRBJ2-3, with 7 positions matching TRBD1. Germline trimming cut 1 base from V and 10 bases from J; bases unmatched to any gene: 2. Germline loops: CDR1 MNHEY, CDR2 SMNVEV (reference sequence). The CDR3 totals 12 residues. CDR3 DNA: TGTGCCAGCAGTTTATTACAGGGGCCGCAGTATTTT. Residues: CASSLLQGPQYF.

The chain uses TRBV6-5 and TRBJ2-7, with a possible D match to TRBD1 (5 bases). The CDR3 spans 13 residues. V dropped 6 bases and J dropped 3 bases, with 12 bases sitting between them. The germline gives CDR1 MNHEY, CDR2 SVGAGI. Written as DNA, the CDR3 is TGTGCCAGCAGCCCGCAGGGAAACTACGAGCAGTACTTC. Translated: CASSPQGNYEQYF.

The V and J genes are TRBV10-3 and TRBJ2-3, with 10 bases lining up with TRBD2. This CDR3 is 15 amino acids long. CDR1 is ENHRY, CDR2 SYGVKD, per germline. The V segment lost 4 bases and the J segment 1 base; nucleotides outside the gene matches: 2. CDR3: CAISGTSGRTDTQYF. The CDR3 DNA reads TGTGCCATCAGTGGGACTAGCGGACGCACAGATACGCAGTATTTT.

V gene TRBV10-3 combines with J gene TRBJ1-3, with D uncertain. CDR3 size: 19 residues. With 1 base removed from V and 2 bases from J, the gap between germline ends came to 21 bases. The germline V gene encodes CDR1 ENHRY and CDR2 SYGVKD. The CDR3 reads CAISEFGHPEVGPGNTIYF. For the CDR3, the DNA is TGTGCCATCAGTGAGTTTGGGCACCCTGAGGTTGGCCCTGGAAACACCATATATTTT.

This rearrangement joins TRBV6-1 to TRBJ2-1; 9 nucleotides agree with TRBD1. The CDR3 has 12 amino acids. The V gene's germline CDR1 is MNHNS and CDR2 SASEGT. The ends lost 11 bases at V and 4 bases at J; junction bases unmatched: 3. CDR3 coding DNA: TGTGCCGGAGGGACAGGGTACAATGAGCAGTTCTTC. Amino acid sequence: CAGGTGYNEQFF.

The genes are TRBV19 and TRBJ1-1; 8 nucleotides match TRBD1. The CDR3 covers 14 residues. The V gene's germline CDR1 is LNHDA and CDR2 SQIVND (reference sequence). The V segment lost 6 bases and the J segment 4 bases; nucleotides outside the gene matches: 7. CDR3 loop: CASRWTGRGTEAFF. CDR3 DNA: TGTGCCAGTAGGTGGACAGGGAGGGGCACTGAAGCTTTCTTT. Full variable domain (remainder filled in from reference TRBV19 and TRBJ1-1): DGGITQSPKYLFRKEGQNVTLSCEQNLNHDAMYWYRQDPGQGLRLIYYSQIVNDFQKGDIAEGYSVSREKKESFPLTVTSAQKNPTAFYLCASRWTGRGTEAFFGQGTRLTVV.

The chain is built from TRBV11-2 and TRBJ2-2; the D gene could be TRBD1 or TRBD2 (5 bases each). CDR1 and CDR2 (germline): SGHAT, FQNNGV. The V and J ends lost 5 bases and 5 bases respectively, with 9 bases between them. The CDR3 is 13 amino acids. CDR3 in DNA: TGTGCCAGCAGCCTGGGACCTACCGGGGAGCTGTTTTTT. As protein: CASSLGPTGELFF.

The chain has TRBV27 and TRBJ1-1, with TRBD1 as a possible D gene (6 bases). CDR1 and CDR2 (germline): MNHEY, SMNVEV (reference sequence). Trimming left V 3 bases short and J 0 bases short, with 8 bases between. This CDR3 is built from 14 residues. The CDR3 sequence: CASSLGALNTEAFF. The CDR3 bases are TGTGCCAGCAGTTTGGGGGCGCTGAACACTGAAGCTTTCTTT.

The rearrangement uses TRBV7-8 and TRBJ2-4; D tentatively reads TRBD1 or TRBD2 (5 bases each). Germline assignment: CDR1 SGHVS and CDR2 FQNEAQ. V was pared by 5 bases and J by 0 bases, with 17 bases between. The length of the CDR3 is 17 residues. The CDR3 nucleotides are TGTGCCAGCAGCCCAGCCTCCGGGACGGTAGCCAAAAACATTCAGTACTTC. Protein: CASSPASGTVAKNIQYF.

The genes are TRBV18 and TRBJ1-5, with TRBD1 matching 7 bases. V was clipped by 3 bases and J by 4 bases; unmatched bases: 0. The germline gives CDR1 KGHSH, CDR2 LQKENI. The CDR3 contains 13 residues. CDR3 amino acids: CASSPGQNQPQHF. DNA for the CDR3: TGTGCCAGCTCACCGGGACAGAATCAGCCCCAGCATTTT.

The chain couples TRBV30 to TRBJ2-7; D is unresolved. V lost 0 bases and J lost 4, with 13 bases in between. The CDR3 totals 14 residues. Per the germline V gene, CDR1 is GTSNPN and CDR2 is SVGIG (reference sequence). The CDR3 DNA is TGTGCCTGGAGTGTACTCGGTAGCTCGTACGAGCAGTACTTC. Translation: CAWSVLGSSYEQYF.

V usage is TRBV4-2 and J usage is TRBJ2-7, with a weak D call TRBD2 (5 bases). Per the germline V gene, CDR1 is LGHNA and CDR2 is YNFKEQ. Deletions cut 0 bases from V and 0 bases from J, with 12 bases between. This CDR3 comprises 16 residues. The CDR3 bases are TGTGCCAGCAGCCAAGATCGAGGGCAAAGCTCCTACGAGCAGTACTTC. Translation gives CASSQDRGQSSYEQYF.

In this sample, this clone turned up once. The rearrangement links TRBV7-9 to TRBJ2-5; D assignment may be TRBD1 or TRBD2 (5 bases each). Germline V CDR1 and CDR2: SEHNR, FQNEAQ (reference sequence). This CDR3 spans 13 amino acids. The V and J ends lost 3 bases and 1 base respectively, with 6 bases between them. CDR3 in DNA: TGTGCCAGCAGCTTCGGGGCCCAAGAGACCCAGTACTTC. It yields the protein CASSFGAQETQYF.

The chain has TRBV9 and TRBJ1-1; no clear D. This CDR3 contains 14 residues. With 0 bases removed from V and 6 bases from J, the gap between germline ends came to 12 bases. Germline V gives CDR1 SGDLS, CDR2 YYNGEE. This CDR3 is CASSVEGTRPEAFF. The CDR3 DNA is TGTGCCAGCAGCGTAGAGGGAACGCGGCCTGAAGCTTTCTTT.

The chain combines TRBV7-9 with TRBJ1-3; 8 bases are shared with TRBD1. CDR1 and CDR2 (germline): SEHNR, FQNEAQ (reference sequence). This CDR3 has 13 residues. Trimming took 7 bases from V and 4 from J; bases not matched to a gene: 3. The CDR3 reads CASTAGGGNTIYF. CDR3 DNA: TGTGCCAGCACAGCAGGGGGCGGAAACACCATATATTTT. The variable domain in full, with the rest retrieved from reference TRBV7-9 and TRBJ1-3, is DTGVSQNPRHKITKRGQNVTFRCDPISEHNRLYWYRQTLGQGPEFLTYFQNEAQLEKSRLLSDRFSAERPKGSFSTLEIQRTEQGDSAMYLCASTAGGGNTIYFGEGSWLTVV.

V and J are TRBV7-9 and TRBJ1-2; 8 positions agree with TRBD1. J was trimmed by 4 bases and V by 2 bases; bases with no gene match: 9. Germline lookup yields CDR1 SEHNR and CDR2 FQNEAQ (reference sequence). The CDR3 runs to 16 residues. CDR3 DNA: TGTGCCAGCAGCTTAAGTACAGGGGGATCCCTCTATGGCTACACCTTC. This encodes CASSLSTGGSLYGYTF.

This clone was found a few times. This chain links TRBV27 with TRBJ2-3, with a possible D match to TRBD2 (6 bases). This CDR3 has 15 residues. Looked up from germline, CDR1 is MNHEY and CDR2 is SMNVEV (reference sequence). Trimming shortened V by 6 bases and J by 3 bases, and 16 bases separated the two germline ends. In DNA form, the CDR3 reads TGTGCCAGCAGCCCGAGCGGGTGGGAGACAGATACGCAGTATTTT. This codes for CASSPSGWETDTQYF.

This chain uses TRBV5-4 with TRBJ2-5; D possibly corresponds to TRBD1 (7 bases). Trimming stripped 2 bases from V and 2 bases from J, with 13 bases between. CDR3 size: 15 residues. Germline values: CDR1 SGHNT, CDR2 YYREEE (reference sequence). DNA for the CDR3: TGTGCCAGCAGCTTAGGAGGGGGCCAGCAAGAGACCCAGTACTTC. Its translation is CASSLGGGQQETQYF.

The CDR3 nucleotides read TGTGCCAGTAGTATAACAGGGGGCTACGAGCAGTACTTC. Amino acids: CASSITGGYEQYF. The chain combines TRBV19 with TRBJ2-7; 8 bases align to TRBD1. V lost 2 bases and J lost 3; bases outside the gene matches: 0. The CDR3 is made up of 13 amino acids. Per germline, CDR1 LNHDA and CDR2 SQIVND (reference sequence).

The gene calls are TRBV5-5 and TRBJ1-1; D unclear. Trimming removed 0 bases from V and 12 bases from J, with 12 bases in between. The CDR3 has 12 amino acids. The germline gives CDR1 SGHKS, CDR2 YYEKEE (reference sequence). CDR3 region: CASSLDVLGPFF. CDR3 coding DNA: TGTGCCAGCAGCTTGGACGTCTTAGGGCCTTTCTTT.

In its sample, this clone was seen a few times. The same CDR3 arises from other DNA sequences in this sample as well. The chain recombines TRBV11-2 with TRBJ2-7; D gene unclear. V lost 1 base to trimming and J lost 6 bases, with 7 bases between them. Germline V gene data show CDR1 as SGHAT and CDR2 as FQNNGV. The length of the CDR3 is 12 residues. This chain's CDR3 is CASSLGGFEQYF. The CDR3 DNA reads as TGTGCCAGCAGCTTAGGGGGATTCGAGCAGTACTTC.

The gene calls are TRBV27 and TRBJ1-1; maybe TRBD1 (6 bases). This CDR3 has 15 residues. The germline CDR1 and CDR2 sequences are MNHEY and SMNVEV (reference sequence). V gave up 5 bases and J gave up 7 bases, with 20 bases separating them. CDR3 loop: CASSPHNGGADEAFF. The CDR3 nucleotides read TGTGCCAGCAGTCCACATAATGGGGGGGCCGATGAAGCTTTCTTT.

V gene TRBV10-3 combines with J gene TRBJ1-5; 9 bases match TRBD1. Germline CDR1 is ENHRY and CDR2 is SYGVKD. The CDR3 loop spans 18 amino acids. With V trimmed by 9 bases and J by 2 bases, 17 bases remained unmatched. CDR3 region: CAMIKQGQGKSGNQPQHF. The CDR3 nucleotides are TGTGCCATGATTAAACAGGGACAGGGTAAGAGTGGCAATCAGCCCCAGCATTTT.